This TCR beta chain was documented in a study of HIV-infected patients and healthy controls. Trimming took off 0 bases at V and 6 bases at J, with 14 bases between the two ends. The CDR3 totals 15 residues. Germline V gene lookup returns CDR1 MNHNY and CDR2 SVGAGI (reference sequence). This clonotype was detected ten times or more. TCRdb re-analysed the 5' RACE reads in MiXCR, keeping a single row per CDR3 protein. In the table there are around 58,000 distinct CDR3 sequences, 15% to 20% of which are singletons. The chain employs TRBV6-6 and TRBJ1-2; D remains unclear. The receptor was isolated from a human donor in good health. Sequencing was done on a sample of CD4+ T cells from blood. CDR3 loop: CASSYSTPYTHGYTF. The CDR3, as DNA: TGTGCCAGCAGTTACTCGACCCCATATACGCATGGCTACACCTTC.